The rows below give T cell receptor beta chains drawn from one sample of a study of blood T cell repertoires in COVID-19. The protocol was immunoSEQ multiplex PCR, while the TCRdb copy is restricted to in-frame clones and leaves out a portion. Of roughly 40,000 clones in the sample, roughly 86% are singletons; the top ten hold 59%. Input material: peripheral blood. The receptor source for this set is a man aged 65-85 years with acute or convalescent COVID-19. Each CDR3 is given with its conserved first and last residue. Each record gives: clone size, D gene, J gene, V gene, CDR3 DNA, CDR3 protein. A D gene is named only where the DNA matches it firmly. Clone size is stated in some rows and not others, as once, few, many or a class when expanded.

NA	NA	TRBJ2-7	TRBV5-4	TGTGCCAGCAGCTCAAGACCGGGCGAGCAGTACTTC	CASSSRPGEQYF
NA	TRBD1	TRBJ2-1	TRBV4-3	TGCGCCAGCAGCCAAGGAGGGACAGTGAGGAATGAGCAGTTCTTC	CASSQGGTVRNEQFF
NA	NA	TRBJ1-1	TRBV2	TGTGCCAGTGGAGGGGAGGCGCTATCGGGGGCTTTCTTT	CASGGEALSGAFF
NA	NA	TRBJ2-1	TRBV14	TGTGCCAGCAGCCAAGATCCGGGGAGCTCCTACAATGAGCAGTTCTTC	CASSQDPGSSYNEQFF
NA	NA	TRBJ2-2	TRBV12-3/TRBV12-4	TGTGCCAGCATCTTCACCGGGGAGCTGTTTTTT	CASIFTGELFF
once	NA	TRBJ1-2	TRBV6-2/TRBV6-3	TGTGCCAGCAGCTTACGGGTCCCTGGCTACACCTTC	CASSLRVPGYTF
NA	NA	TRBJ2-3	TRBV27	TGTGCCAGCAGTTTATTGAGTCGCCGCACAGATACGCAGTATTTT	CASSLLSRRTDTQYF
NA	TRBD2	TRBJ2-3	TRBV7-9	TGTGCCAGCAGCTGGACCGGACTAGCGGGGCCAGATACGCAGTATTTT	CASSWTGLAGPDTQYF
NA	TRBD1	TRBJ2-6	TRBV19	TGTGCCAGTAGTAGACCCCGGGACAGGGCTACCTCTGGGGCCAACGTCCTGACTTTC	CASSRPRDRATSGANVLTF
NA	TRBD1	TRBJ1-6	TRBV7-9	TGTGCCAGCAGCTTCCAGGGGGCAGGGAATTCACCCCTCCACTTT	CASSFQGAGNSPLHF
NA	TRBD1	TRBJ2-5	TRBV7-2	TGTGCCAGCAGCTTTCTCGACAGGGTAGGAGAGACCCAGTACTTC	CASSFLDRVGETQYF
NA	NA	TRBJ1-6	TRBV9	TGTGCCAGCAGTCCACTAGGCTCCTATAATTCACCCCTCCACTTT	CASSPLGSYNSPLHF
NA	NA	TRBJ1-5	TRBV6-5	TGTGCCAGCGGAGCCACCCTTAGCAATCAGCCCCAGCATTTT	CASGATLSNQPQHF
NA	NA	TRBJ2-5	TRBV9	TGTGCCAGCAGCGTAGGGAACAGCCAAGAGACCCAGTACTTC	CASSVGNSQETQYF
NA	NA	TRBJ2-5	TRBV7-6	TGTGCCAGCAGCTTGGCCGGACAGTACCAAGAGACCCAGTACTTC	CASSLAGQYQETQYF
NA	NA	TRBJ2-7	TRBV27	TGTGCCAGCAGTTTACGAACACCTTACTACGAGCAGTACTTC	CASSLRTPYYEQYF
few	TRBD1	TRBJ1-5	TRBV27	TGTGCCAGCGGACGGACAGGGCCTAATCAGCCCCAGCATTTT	CASGRTGPNQPQHF
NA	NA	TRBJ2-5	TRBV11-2	TGTGCCAGCAGCGAGGTAGAGACCCAGTACTTC	CASSEVETQYF
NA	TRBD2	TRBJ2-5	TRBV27	TGTGCCAGCAGTTCCTGGACTAGCCAAGAGACCCAGTACTTC	CASSSWTSQETQYF
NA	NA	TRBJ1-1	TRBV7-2	TGTGCCAGCAGCTTAGTGGACAGCACTGAAGCTTTCTTT	CASSLVDSTEAFF
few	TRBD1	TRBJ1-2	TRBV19	TGTGCCAGTAGTATTAACAGGGGAGAAGGCGGCTACACCTTC	CASSINRGEGGYTF
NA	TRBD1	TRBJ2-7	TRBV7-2	TGTGCCAGCAGCTTCCCAACCGACAGGGGGCGCGAGCAGTACTTC	CASSFPTDRGREQYF
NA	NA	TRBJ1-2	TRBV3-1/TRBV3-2	TGTGCCAGCAGCCCCCAGACAGGTGAGGGTGGCTACACCTTC	CASSPQTGEGGYTF
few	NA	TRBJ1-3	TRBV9	TGTGCCAGCAGCGTTCAGTTCTCTGGAAACACCATATATTTT	CASSVQFSGNTIYF
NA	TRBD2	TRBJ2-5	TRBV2	TGTGCCAGCAGTGAAACTAGCGGAAGCCAGGAGACCCAGTACTTC	CASSETSGSQETQYF
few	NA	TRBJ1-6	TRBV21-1	TGTGCCAGCAGCAAAGACTGGCCGGAGGGGAATTCACCCCTCCACTTT	CASSKDWPEGNSPLHF
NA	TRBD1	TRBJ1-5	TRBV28	TGTGCCAGCAGTACAGGGGCCCAGCCCCAGCATTTT	CASSTGAQPQHF
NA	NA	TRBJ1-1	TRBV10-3	TGTGCCATCAGTGAGTTTCAGGGAAAGGACACTGAAGCTTTCTTT	CAISEFQGKDTEAFF
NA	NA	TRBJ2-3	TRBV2	TGTGCCAGCACCCTCACAGATACGCAGTATTTT	CASTLTDTQYF
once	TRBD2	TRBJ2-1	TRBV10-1	TGCGCCAGCGGCAAAACTAGGGAGGGTGAGCAGTTCTTC	CASGKTREGEQFF
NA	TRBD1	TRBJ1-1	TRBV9	TGTGCCAGCAGCCCCGGGACAGGCATGAACACTGAAGCTTTCTTT	CASSPGTGMNTEAFF
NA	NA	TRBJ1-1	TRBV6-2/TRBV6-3	TGTGCCAGCAGTTACGCCCGGACAGTTTACACTGAAGCTTTCTTT	CASSYARTVYTEAFF
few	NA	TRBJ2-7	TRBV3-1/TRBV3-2	TGTGCCAGCAGCCAAGGCTCTGGGGCTTACGAGCAGTACTTC	CASSQGSGAYEQYF
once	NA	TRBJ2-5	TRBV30	TGTGCCTGGAGTGGGTCGGGAGGACAGGAGACCCAGTACTTC	CAWSGSGGQETQYF
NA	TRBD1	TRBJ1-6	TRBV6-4	TGTGCCAGCAGAGCCGGGACAGGGTTTCATTCACCCCTCCACTTT	CASRAGTGFHSPLHF
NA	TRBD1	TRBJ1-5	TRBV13	TGTGCCAGCAGCTTCGACAGGGAACAGCCCCAGCATTTT	CASSFDREQPQHF
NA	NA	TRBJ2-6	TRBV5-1	TGCGCCAGCAGCTTTATAGGGGCCCGCTCTGGGGCCAACGTCCTGACTTTC	CASSFIGARSGANVLTF